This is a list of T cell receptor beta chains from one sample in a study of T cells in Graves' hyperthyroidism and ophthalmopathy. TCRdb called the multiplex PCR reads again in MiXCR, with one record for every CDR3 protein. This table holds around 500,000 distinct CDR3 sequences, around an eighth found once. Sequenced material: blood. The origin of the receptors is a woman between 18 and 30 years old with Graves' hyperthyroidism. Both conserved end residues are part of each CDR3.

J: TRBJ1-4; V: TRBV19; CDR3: CASRSGGEKLFF
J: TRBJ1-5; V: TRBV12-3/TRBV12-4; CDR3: CASRRTGADQPQHF
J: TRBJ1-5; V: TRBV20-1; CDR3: CSASRTTGSNQPQHF
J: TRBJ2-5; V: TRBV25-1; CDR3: CASSESLPSLQETQYF
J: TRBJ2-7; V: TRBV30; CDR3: CAWSVGGEQYF
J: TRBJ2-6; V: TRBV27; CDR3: CASTKDRALGANVLTF
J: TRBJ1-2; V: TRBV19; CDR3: CASKESRGISYGYTF
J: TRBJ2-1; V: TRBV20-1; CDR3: CSARRVNNEQFF
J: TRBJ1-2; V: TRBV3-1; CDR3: CASSHSDRVNGYTF
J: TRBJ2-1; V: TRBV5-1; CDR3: CASRTRTAYNEQFF
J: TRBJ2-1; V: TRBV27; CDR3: CASSLDREEFF
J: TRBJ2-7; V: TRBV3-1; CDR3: CASSFRGGSSYEQYF
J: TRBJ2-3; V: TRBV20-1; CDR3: CSAGTSGSPGDTQYF
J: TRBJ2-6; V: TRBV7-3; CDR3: CASSLGHTSGANVLTF
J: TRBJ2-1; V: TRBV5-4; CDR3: CASSLEGARGNEQFF
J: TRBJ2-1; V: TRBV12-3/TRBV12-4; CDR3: CASLASGRRDEQFF
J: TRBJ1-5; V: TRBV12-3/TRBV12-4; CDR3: CASTRESNQPQHF
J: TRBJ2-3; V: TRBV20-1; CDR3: CSASGTGRKTSTDTQYF
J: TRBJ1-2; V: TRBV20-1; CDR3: CSAPADLDGGIYGYTF
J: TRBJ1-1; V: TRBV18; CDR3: CASSPRDLSEAFF
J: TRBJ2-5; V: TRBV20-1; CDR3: CSALEREGWETQYF
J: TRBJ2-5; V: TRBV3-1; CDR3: CASSQVSGSWETQYF
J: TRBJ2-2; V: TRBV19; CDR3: CASTPWGTGELFF
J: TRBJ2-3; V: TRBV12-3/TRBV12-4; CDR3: CASRASDTDTQYF
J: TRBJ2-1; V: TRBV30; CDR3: CAWNPGTSLNEQFF
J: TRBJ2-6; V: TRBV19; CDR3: CASTGLAGQFYSGANVLTF
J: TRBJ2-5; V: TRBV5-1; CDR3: CASSLGTSGRALVEETQYF
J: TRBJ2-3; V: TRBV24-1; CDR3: CATSDPDRVPDTQYF
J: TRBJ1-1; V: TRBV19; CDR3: CASSIGIAGVTEAFF
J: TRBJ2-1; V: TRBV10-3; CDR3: CAISEQGQGAQVLEFF
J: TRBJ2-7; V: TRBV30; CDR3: CAWSVGTTTYEQYF
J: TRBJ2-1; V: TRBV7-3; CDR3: CASSLEGLAFGGSSYNEQFF
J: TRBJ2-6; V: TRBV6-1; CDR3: CATSGLGTGANVLTF
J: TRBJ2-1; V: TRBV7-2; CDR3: CASSSGLLGFNEQFF
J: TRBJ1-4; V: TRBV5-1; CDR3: CASSPEGVLEKLFF
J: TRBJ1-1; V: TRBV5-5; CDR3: CASSFHTQGTEAFF
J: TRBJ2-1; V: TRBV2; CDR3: CASRLSGLAGENNEQFF
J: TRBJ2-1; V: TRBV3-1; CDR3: CASSQDRGDYNEQFF
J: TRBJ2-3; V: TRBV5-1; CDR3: CASSHSGRVPDTQYF
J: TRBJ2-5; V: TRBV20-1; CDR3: CSARLGAGGETQYF
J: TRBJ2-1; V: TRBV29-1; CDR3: CSVDTRGIDNEQFF
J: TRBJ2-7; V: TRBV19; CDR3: CASSPGGRDEQYF
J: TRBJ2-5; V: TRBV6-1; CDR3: CASSETMGRGSETQYF
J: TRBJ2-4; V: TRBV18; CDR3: CASSPRDRLAKNIQYF
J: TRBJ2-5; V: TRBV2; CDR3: CASSDPGANQETQYF
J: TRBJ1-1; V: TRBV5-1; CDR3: CASSFRGLETEAFF
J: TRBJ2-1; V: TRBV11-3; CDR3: CASSPRAVGLAVLFF
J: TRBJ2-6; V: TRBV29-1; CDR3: CSVDGGGPDSGANVLTF
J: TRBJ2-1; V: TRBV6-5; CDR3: CASSTIPGQAPYNEQFF
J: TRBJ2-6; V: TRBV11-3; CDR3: CASSFRQGSGANVLTF
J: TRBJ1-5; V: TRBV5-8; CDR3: CASSLGAGQPQHF
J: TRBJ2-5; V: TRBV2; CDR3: CASRGSWRQETQYF
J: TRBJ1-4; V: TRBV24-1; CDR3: CATGLDEKLFF
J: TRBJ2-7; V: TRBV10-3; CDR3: CAIRELAGSSYEQYF
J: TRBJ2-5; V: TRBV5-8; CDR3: CASSRTGGREETQYF
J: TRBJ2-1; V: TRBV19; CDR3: CASSINQGVYNEQFF
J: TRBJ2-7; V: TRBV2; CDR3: CASSSALAGYEQYF
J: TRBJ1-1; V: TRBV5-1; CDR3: CASKGVENTEAFF
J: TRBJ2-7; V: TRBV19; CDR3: CASSIAGGLEQYF
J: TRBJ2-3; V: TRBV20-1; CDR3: CSASDRDSRLTTDTQYF